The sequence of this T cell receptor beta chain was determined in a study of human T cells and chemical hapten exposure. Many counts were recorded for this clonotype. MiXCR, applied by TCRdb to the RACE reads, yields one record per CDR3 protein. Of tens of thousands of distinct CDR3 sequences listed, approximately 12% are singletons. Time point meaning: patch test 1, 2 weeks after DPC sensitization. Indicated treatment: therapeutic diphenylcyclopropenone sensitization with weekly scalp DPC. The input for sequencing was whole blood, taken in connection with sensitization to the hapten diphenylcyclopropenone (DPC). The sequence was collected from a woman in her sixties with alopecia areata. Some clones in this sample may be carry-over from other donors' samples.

CDR3 DNA: TGTGCCAGCAGCTTTGAACGAGAGACCCAGTACTTC. Its protein is CASSFERETQYF. The genes are TRBV7-6 and TRBJ2-5, with D hard to call. V was cut by 3 bases and J by 4 bases, with 6 bases left in between. CDR3 length: 12 residues. CDR1 is SGHVS and CDR2 is FNYEAQ in the germline V gene.